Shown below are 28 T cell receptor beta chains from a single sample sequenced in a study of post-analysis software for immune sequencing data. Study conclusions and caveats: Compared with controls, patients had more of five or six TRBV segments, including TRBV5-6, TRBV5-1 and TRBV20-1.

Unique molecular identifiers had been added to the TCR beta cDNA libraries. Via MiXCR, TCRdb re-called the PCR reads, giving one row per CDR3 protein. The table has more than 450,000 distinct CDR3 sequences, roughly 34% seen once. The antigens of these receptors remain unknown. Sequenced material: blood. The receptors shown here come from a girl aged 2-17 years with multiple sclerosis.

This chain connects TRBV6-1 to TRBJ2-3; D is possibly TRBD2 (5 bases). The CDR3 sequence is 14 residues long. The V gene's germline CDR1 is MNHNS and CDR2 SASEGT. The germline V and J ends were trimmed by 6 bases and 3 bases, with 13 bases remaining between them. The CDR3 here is CASSEGHGTDTQYF. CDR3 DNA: TGTGCCAGCAGCGAGGGCCACGGGACAGATACGCAGTATTTT.

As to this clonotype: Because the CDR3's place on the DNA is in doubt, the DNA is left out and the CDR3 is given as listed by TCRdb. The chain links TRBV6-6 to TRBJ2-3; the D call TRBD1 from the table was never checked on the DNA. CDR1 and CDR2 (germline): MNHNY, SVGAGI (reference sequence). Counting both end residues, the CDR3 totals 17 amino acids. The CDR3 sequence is CASSYPFGAGETDTQYF.

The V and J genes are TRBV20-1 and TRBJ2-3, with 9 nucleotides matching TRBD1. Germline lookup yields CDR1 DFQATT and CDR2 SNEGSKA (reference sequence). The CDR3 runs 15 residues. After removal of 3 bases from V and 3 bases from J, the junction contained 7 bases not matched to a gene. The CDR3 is CSASRTGVQTDTQYF. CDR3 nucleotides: TGCAGTGCTAGTCGGACAGGGGTTCAGACAGATACGCAGTATTTT.

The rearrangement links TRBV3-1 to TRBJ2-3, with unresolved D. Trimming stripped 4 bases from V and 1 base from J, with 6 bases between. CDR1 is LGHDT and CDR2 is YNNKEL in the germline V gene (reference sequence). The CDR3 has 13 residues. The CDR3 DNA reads TGTGCCAGCAGCCGCGCAGGCACAGATACGCAGTATTTT. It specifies CASSRAGTDTQYF.

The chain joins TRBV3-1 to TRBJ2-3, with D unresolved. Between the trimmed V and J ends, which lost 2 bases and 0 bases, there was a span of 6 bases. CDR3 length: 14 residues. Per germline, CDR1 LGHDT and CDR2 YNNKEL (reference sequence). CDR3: CASSQRDSTDTQYF. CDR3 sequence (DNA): TGTGCCAGCAGCCAACGTGATAGCACAGATACGCAGTATTTT.

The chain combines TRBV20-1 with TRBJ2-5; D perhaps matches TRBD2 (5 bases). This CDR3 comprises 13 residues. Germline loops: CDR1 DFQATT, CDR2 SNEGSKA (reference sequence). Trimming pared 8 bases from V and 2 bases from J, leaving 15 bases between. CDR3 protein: CSSIQRTQETQYF. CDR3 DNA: TGCAGTTCCATACAGAGGACTCAAGAGACCCAGTACTTC.

The CDR3 loop reads CASKGGSGANVLTF. The DNA of the CDR3 is TGTGCCAGCAAAGGGGGATCTGGGGCCAACGTCCTGACTTTC. This rearrangement joins TRBV6-6 to TRBJ2-6; D might be TRBD1 (6 bases). The V end was cut by 7 bases, the J end by 1 base, with 8 bases between. Looked up from germline, CDR1 is MNHNY and CDR2 is SVGAGI (reference sequence). The CDR3 covers 14 residues.

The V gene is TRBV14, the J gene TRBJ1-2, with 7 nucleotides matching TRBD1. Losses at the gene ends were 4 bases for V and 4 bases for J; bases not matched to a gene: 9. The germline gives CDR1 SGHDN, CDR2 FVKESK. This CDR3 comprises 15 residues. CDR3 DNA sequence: TGTGCCAGCAGCCCCTCAGGGGGGATCGTCTATGGCTACACCTTC. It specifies CASSPSGGIVYGYTF.

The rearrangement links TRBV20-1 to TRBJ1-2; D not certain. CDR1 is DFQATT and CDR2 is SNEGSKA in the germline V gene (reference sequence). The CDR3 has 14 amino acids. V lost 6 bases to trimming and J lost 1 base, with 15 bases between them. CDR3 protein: CSAIKDPVNYGYTF. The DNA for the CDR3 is TGCAGTGCAATCAAGGATCCAGTTAACTATGGCTACACCTTC.

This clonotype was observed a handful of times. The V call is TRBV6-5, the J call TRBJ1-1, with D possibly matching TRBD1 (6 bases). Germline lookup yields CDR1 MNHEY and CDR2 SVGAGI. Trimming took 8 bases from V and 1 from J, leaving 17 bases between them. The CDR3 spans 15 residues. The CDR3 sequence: CASLSAGARNTEAFF. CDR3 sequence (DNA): TGTGCCAGCCTCTCCGCGGGGGCCAGGAACACTGAAGCTTTCTTT.

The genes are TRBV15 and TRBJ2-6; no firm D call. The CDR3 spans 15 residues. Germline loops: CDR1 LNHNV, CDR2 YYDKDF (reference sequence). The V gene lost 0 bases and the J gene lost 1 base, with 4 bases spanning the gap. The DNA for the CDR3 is TGTGCCACCAGCAGAGACAGATCTGGGGCCAACGTCCTGACTTTC. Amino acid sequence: CATSRDRSGANVLTF.

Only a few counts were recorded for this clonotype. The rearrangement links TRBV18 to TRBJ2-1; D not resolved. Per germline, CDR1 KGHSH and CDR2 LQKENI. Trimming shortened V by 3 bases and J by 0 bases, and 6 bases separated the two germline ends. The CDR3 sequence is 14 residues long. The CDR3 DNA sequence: TGTGCCAGCTCACCGGCAGTCTCCTACAATGAGCAGTTCTTC. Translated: CASSPAVSYNEQFF.

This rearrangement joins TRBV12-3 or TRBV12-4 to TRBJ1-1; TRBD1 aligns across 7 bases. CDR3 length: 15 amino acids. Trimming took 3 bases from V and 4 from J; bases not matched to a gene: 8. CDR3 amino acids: CASSLAQGGRTEAFF. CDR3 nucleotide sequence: TGTGCCAGCAGTTTGGCCCAGGGGGGCCGCACTGAAGCTTTCTTT.

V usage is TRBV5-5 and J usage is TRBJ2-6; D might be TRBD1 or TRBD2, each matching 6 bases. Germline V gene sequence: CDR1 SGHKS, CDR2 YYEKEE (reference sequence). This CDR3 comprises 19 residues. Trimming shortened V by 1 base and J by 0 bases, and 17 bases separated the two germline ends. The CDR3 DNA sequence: TGTGCCAGCAGCTTGTACACGGGGGCCAGGAGCTCTGGGGCCAACGTCCTGACTTTC. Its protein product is CASSLYTGARSSGANVLTF.

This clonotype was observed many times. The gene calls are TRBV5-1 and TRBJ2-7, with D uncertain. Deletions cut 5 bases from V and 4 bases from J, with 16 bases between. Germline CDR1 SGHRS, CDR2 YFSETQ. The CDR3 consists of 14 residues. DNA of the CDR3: TGCGCCAGCAGAGTCCATCCCTCAGTTTACGAGCAGTACTTC. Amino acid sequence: CASRVHPSVYEQYF.

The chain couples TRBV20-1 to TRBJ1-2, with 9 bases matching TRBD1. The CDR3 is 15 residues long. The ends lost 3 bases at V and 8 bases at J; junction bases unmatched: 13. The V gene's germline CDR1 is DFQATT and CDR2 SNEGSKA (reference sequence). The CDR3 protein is CSASGGQGSAGGYTF. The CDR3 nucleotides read TGCAGTGCTAGTGGAGGACAGGGGTCGGCGGGGGGCTACACCTTC.

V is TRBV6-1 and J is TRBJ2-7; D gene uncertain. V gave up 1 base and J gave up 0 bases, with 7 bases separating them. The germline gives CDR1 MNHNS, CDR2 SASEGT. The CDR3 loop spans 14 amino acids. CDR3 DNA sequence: TGTGCCAGCAGTGAAGGATCCGGCTCCTACGAGCAGTACTTC. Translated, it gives CASSEGSGSYEQYF.

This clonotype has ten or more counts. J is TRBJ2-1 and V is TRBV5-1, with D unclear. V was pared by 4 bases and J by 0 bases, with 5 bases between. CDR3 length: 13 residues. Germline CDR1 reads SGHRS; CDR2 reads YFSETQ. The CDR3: CASSLSSYNEQFF. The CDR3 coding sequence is TGCGCCAGCAGCCTGAGCTCCTACAATGAGCAGTTCTTC.

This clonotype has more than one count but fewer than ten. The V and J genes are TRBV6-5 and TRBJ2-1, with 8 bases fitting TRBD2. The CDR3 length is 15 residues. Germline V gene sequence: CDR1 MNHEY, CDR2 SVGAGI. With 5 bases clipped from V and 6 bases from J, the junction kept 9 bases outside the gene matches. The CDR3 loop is CASSRGGRWSNEQFF. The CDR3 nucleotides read TGTGCCAGCAGTCGGGGGGGCCGGTGGAGCAATGAGCAGTTCTTC.

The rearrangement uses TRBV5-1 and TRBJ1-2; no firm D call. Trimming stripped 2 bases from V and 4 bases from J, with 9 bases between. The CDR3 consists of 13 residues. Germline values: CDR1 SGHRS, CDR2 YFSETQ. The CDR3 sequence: CASSFGGTYGYTF. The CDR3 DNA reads TGCGCCAGCAGCTTTGGCGGAACCTATGGCTACACCTTC.

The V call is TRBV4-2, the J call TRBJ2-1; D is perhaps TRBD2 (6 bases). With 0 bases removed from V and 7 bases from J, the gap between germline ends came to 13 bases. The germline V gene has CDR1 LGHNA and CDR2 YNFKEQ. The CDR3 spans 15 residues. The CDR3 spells CASSQEGSGRNEQFF. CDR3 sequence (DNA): TGTGCCAGCAGCCAAGAAGGATCAGGGAGGAATGAGCAGTTCTTC.

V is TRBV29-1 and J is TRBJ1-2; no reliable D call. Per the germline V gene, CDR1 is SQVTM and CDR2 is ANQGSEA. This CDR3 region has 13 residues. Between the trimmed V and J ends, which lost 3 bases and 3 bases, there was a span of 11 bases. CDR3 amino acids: CSVDLGADYGYTF. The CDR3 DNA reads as TGCAGCGTTGATCTGGGCGCTGACTATGGCTACACCTTC.

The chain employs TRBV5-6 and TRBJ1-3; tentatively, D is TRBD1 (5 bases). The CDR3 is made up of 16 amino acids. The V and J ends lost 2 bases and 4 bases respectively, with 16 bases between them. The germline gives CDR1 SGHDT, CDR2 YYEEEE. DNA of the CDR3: TGTGCCAGCAGCTTCCGGGGCCTGAACTCGGGAAACACCATATATTTT. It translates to CASSFRGLNSGNTIYF. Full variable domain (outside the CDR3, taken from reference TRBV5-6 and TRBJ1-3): DAGVTQSPTHLIKTRGQQVTLRCSPKSGHDTVSWYQQALGQGPQFIFQYYEEEERQRGNFPDRFSGHQFPNYSSELNVNALLLGDSALYLCASSFRGLNSGNTIYFGEGSWLTVV.

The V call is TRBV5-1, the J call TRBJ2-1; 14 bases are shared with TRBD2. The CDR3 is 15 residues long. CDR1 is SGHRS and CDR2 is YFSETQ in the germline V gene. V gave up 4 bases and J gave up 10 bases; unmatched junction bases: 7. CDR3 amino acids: CASSPGLAGVWEQFF. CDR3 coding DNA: TGCGCCAGCAGCCCGGGACTAGCGGGGGTCTGGGAGCAGTTCTTC.

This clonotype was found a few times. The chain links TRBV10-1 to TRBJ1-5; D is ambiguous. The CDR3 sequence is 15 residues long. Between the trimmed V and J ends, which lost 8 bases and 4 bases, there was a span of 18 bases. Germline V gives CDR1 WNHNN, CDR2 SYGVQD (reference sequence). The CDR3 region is CASLSFVAGNQPQHF. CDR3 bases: TGCGCCAGCCTGTCCTTTGTCGCGGGGAATCAGCCCCAGCATTTT.

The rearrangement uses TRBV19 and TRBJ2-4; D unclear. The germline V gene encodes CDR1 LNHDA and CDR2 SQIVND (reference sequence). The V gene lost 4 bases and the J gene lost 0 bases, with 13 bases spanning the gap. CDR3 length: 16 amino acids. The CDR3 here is CASSRKTEEAKNIQYF. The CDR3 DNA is TGTGCCAGTAGTAGAAAAACAGAAGAAGCCAAAAACATTCAGTACTTC.

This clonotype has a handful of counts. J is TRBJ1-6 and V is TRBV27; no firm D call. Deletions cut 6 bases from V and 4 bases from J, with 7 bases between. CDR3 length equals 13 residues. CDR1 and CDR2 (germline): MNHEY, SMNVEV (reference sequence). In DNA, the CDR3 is TGTGCCAGCAGAGACCAGTATAATTCACCCCTCCACTTT. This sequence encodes CASRDQYNSPLHF.

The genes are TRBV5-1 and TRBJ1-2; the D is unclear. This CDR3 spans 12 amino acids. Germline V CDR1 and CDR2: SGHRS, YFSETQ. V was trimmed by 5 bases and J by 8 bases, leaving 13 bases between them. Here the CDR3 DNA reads TGCGCCAGCAGGGGGTCGCTGGACGGCTACACCTTC. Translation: CASRGSLDGYTF.